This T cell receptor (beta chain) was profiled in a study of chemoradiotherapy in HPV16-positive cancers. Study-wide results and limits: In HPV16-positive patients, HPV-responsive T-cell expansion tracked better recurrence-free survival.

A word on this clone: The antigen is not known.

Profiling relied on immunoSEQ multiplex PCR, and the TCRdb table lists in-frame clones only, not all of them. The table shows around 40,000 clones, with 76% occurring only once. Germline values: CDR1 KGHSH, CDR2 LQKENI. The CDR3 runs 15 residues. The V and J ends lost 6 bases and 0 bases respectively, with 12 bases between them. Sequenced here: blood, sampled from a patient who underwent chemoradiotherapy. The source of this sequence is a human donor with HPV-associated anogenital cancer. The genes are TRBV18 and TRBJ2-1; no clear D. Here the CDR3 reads CASSPAYNSYNEQFF. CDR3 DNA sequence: TGTGCCAGCTCCCCCGCATACAACTCCTACAATGAGCAGTTCTTC.